These T cell receptor beta chains were read from a single sample in a study of shared clonotypes between healthy human individuals. Data came from immunoSEQ multiplex PCR; TCRdb stores just in-frame clones and leaves some out. This table holds hundreds of thousands of clones, 55% to 85% found once. Sequencing was performed on memory CD4+ T cells sorted from blood. These receptors all come from a woman aged 25 to 45 in good health. CDR3s include the opening cysteine and the closing phenylalanine or tryptophan. D genes are given only for firm matches. Only some rows state a clone size, as once, few, many or a class for expanded clones.

D gene | clone size | J gene | V gene | CDR3 protein | CDR3 DNA
. | once | TRBJ2-2 | TRBV7-2 | CASSSGTRNTGELFF | TGTGCCAGCAGCTCCGGGACACGAAACACCGGGGAGCTGTTTTTT
TRBD2 | . | TRBJ2-5 | TRBV5-4 | CASSPRTSGRAETQYF | TGTGCCAGCAGCCCAAGGACTAGCGGGAGGGCTGAGACCCAGTACTTC
. | . | TRBJ2-7 | TRBV2 | CASRVGEQYF | TGTGCCAGCAGGGTAGGCGAGCAGTACTTC
TRBD2 | . | TRBJ2-7 | TRBV28 | CATGQHTSGRNHEQYF | TGTGCCACCGGCCAACATACTAGCGGGAGGAACCACGAGCAGTACTTC
. | . | TRBJ1-2 | TRBV6-5 | CASSYDMTGHYGYTF | TGTGCCAGCAGTTACGACATGACAGGCCACTATGGCTACACCTTC
. | . | TRBJ2-7 | TRBV6-5 | CASSYPPGGEQYF | TGTGCCAGCAGTTACCCCCCTGGGGGCGAGCAGTACTTC
. | . | TRBJ2-7 | TRBV2 | CASSEDSEVKQYF | TGTGCCAGCAGTGAAGATTCCGAGGTCAAGCAGTACTTC
. | . | TRBJ2-3 | TRBV14 | CASSKRRVTTDTQYF | TGTGCCAGCAGCAAAAGGCGGGTCACGACAGATACGCAGTATTTT
. | . | TRBJ2-7 | TRBV5-6 | CASNPFRADKPPEQYF | TGTGCCAGCAATCCTTTCCGGGCCGACAAACCCCCCGAGCAGTACTTC
TRBD2 | many | TRBJ2-5 | TRBV6-6 | CASSYSNLAEETQYF | TGTGCCAGCAGTTACTCGAACCTAGCGGAAGAGACCCAGTACTTC
. | . | TRBJ2-2 | TRBV5-1 | CASSPQGTGELFF | TGCGCCAGCAGCCCCCAGGGGACCGGGGAGCTGTTTTTT
. | . | TRBJ1-2 | TRBV28 | CASSSSWYGYTF | TGTGCCAGCAGTTCCAGTTGGTATGGCTACACCTTC
. | . | TRBJ1-4 | TRBV4-1 | CASSQARQAVGEKLFF | TGCGCCAGCAGCCAGGCTAGACAGGCTGTTGGAGAAAAACTGTTTTTT
. | . | TRBJ1-4 | TRBV5-1 | CASSPFTGAATNEKLFF | TGCGCCAGCAGCCCCTTTACCGGGGCTGCAACTAATGAAAAACTGTTTTTT
TRBD1 | . | TRBJ2-7 | TRBV27 | CASSPGQPGVKQYF | TGTGCCAGCAGTCCGGGACAGCCGGGCGTGAAGCAGTACTTC
. | many | TRBJ2-3 | TRBV5-5 | CASSSGTLRGTDTQYF | TGTGCCAGCAGCTCCGGGACTTTAAGGGGCACAGATACGCAGTATTTT
. | once | TRBJ2-7 | TRBV19 | CASSMSRGSYEQYF | TGTGCCAGTAGTATGTCCAGGGGAAGCTACGAGCAGTACTTC
TRBD1 | . | TRBJ1-3 | TRBV11-2 | CASSLDLVQGGNTIYF | TGTGCCAGCAGCTTAGATTTGGTACAGGGGGGAAACACCATATATTTT
. | . | TRBJ2-2 | TRBV2 | CASSFGYGELFF | TGTGCCAGCAGTTTCGGATACGGGGAGCTGTTTTTT
TRBD2 | . | TRBJ2-7 | TRBV5-1 | CASSLDGLAGSYEQYF | TGCGCCAGCAGCTTGGACGGGCTAGCGGGATCCTACGAGCAGTACTTC
TRBD1 | . | TRBJ1-2 | TRBV28 | CASSSGTGNGYTF | TGTGCCAGCAGTTCAGGGACAGGGAACGGCTACACCTTC
TRBD1 | . | TRBJ1-1 | TRBV11-2 | CASSPLQGGTEAFF | TGTGCCAGCAGCCCACTACAGGGGGGAACTGAAGCTTTCTTT
. | . | TRBJ2-3 | TRBV6-1 | CASTITSSTDTQYF | TGTGCCAGCACTATAACTAGCAGCACAGATACGCAGTATTTT
. | . | TRBJ1-4 | TRBV28 | CASSAGLGEKLFF | TGTGCCAGCAGTGCCGGGTTGGGGGAAAAACTGTTTTTT
TRBD2 | once | TRBJ2-7 | TRBV6-1 | CASRILAEDYEQYF | TGTGCCAGCAGAATCCTAGCGGAGGACTACGAGCAGTACTTC
TRBD1 | many | TRBJ1-6 | TRBV2 | CASGGQGSPLHF | TGTGCCAGCGGAGGACAGGGTTCACCCCTCCACTTT
. | . | TRBJ2-7 | TRBV10-3 | CAISESSSGAHEQYF | TGTGCCATCAGTGAGTCCTCCTCTGGGGCCCACGAGCAGTACTTC
TRBD2 | . | TRBJ2-1 | TRBV2 | CASAGLAARGDEQFF | TGTGCCAGCGCTGGTCTAGCGGCGCGTGGCGATGAGCAGTTCTTC
. | . | TRBJ2-3 | TRBV11-2 | CASSFDPRTQYF | TGTGCCAGCAGCTTTGACCCCCGGACGCAGTATTTT
. | . | TRBJ2-1 | TRBV25-1 | CASTGRRHEQFF | TGTGCCAGCACTGGCCGGAGGCATGAGCAGTTCTTC
. | . | TRBJ2-7 | TRBV7-2 | CASSQRTRGEQYF | TGTGCCAGCAGCCAACGAACGAGGGGGGAGCAGTACTTC
. | . | TRBJ1-1 | TRBV7-9 | CASSFWGRNTEAFF | TGTGCCAGCAGCTTTTGGGGGAGGAACACTGAAGCTTTCTTT
. | . | TRBJ2-7 | TRBV12-5 | CASGLNEEGEQYF | TGTGCTAGTGGTTTGAATGAAGAGGGCGAGCAGTACTTC
. | . | TRBJ2-5 | TRBV20-1 | CSPAVQETQYF | TGCAGTCCCGCGGTACAAGAGACCCAGTACTTC
. | . | TRBJ2-7 | TRBV5-1 | CASSPLLPLYEQYF | TGCGCCAGCAGCCCCCTTCTACCCCTTTACGAGCAGTACTTC
TRBD2 | . | TRBJ2-1 | TRBV11-3 | CASSSAGGEYNEQFF | TGTGCCAGCAGCTCCGCGGGAGGAGAATACAATGAGCAGTTCTTC
. | . | TRBJ2-6 | TRBV25-1 | CASSRRTTGANVLTF | TGTGCCAGCAGTCGGAGGACTACTGGGGCCAACGTCCTGACTTTC
. | . | TRBJ2-7 | TRBV2 | CASSGTPPMGEQYF | TGTGCCAGCAGTGGGACTCCCCCTATGGGAGAGCAGTACTTC
TRBD2 | . | TRBJ2-7 | TRBV30 | CAWSEGGSLREQYF | TGTGCCTGGAGTGAGGGCGGGAGCCTCAGGGAGCAGTACTTC
. | few | TRBJ2-1 | TRBV5-5 | CASSRGVLNEQFF | TGTGCCAGCAGCCGCGGGGTTTTAAATGAGCAGTTCTTC
. | . | TRBJ2-4 | TRBV7-9 | CASSRQDPSSGNIQYF | TGTGCCAGCAGCCGACAGGACCCGTCGTCCGGAAACATTCAGTACTTC
. | . | TRBJ1-6 | TRBV5-4 | CASSLIQGLLNNSPLHF | TGTGCCAGCAGCTTGATCCAGGGTTTGCTTAATAATTCACCCCTCCACTTT
TRBD2 | . | TRBJ2-7 | TRBV5-1 | CASSLASGRAYEQYF | TGCGCCAGCAGCTTGGCTAGCGGGAGGGCCTACGAGCAGTACTTC
. | . | TRBJ2-2 | TRBV9 | CASSVGRENTGELFF | TGTGCCAGCAGCGTAGGCAGGGAGAATACCGGGGAGCTGTTTTTT
TRBD1 | once | TRBJ2-5 | TRBV28 | CASSTRTGDETQYF | TGTGCCAGCAGTACCCGGACAGGGGACGAGACCCAGTACTTC
. | . | TRBJ1-4 | TRBV4-1 | CASSQERAAAGSNEKLFF | TGCGCCAGCAGCCAAGAGAGGGCGGCGGCAGGGTCAAATGAAAAACTGTTTTTT
. | . | TRBJ2-2 | TRBV19 | CASRATVVANTGELFF | TGTGCCAGTAGGGCGACAGTGGTCGCGAACACCGGGGAGCTGTTTTTT
. | . | TRBJ2-2 | TRBV5-1 | CARTGNTGELFF | TGCGCCAGGACAGGGAACACCGGGGAGCTGTTTTTT
. | . | TRBJ2-5 | TRBV29-1 | CSVEKVYQETQYF | TGCAGCGTTGAAAAAGTGTACCAAGAGACCCAGTACTTC
. | few | TRBJ1-2 | TRBV7-3 | CASSLTSGGIDGYTF | TGTGCCAGCAGCTTAACGTCCGGGGGGATCGATGGCTACACCTTC
. | . | TRBJ2-2 | TRBV18 | CASSPLGRSGELFF | TGTGCCAGCTCACCATTAGGTCGTTCCGGGGAGCTGTTTTTT
. | few | TRBJ2-7 | TRBV4-2 | CASSQDGGKPYEQYF | TGTGCCAGCAGCCAAGATGGGGGGAAGCCCTACGAGCAGTACTTC
TRBD1 | once | TRBJ1-4 | TRBV30 | CAWSQGGVRTNEKLFF | TGTGCCTGGAGTCAGGGGGGAGTAAGAACTAATGAAAAACTGTTTTTT
TRBD1 | . | TRBJ2-5 | TRBV5-6 | CASSRDSGETQYF | TGTGCCAGCAGTAGGGACAGTGGGGAGACCCAGTACTTC
. | . | TRBJ2-1 | TRBV7-2 | CASSPGSIYNEQFF | TGTGCCAGCAGCCCGGGCAGTATATACAATGAGCAGTTCTTC